The next 7 T cell receptor beta chains were all read from a single sample in a study of blood T cells in healthy people across ages. It was with a sample-barcoded 5' primer and a J-beta primer mix that a second PCR of roughly 6 to 12 cycles was run. TCRdb reprocessed the 5' RACE reads with MiXCR, giving one entry per CDR3 protein. The sample holds about 930,000 distinct CDR3 sequences, about 27% seen once. A further study also used this sample, focusing on T cells of mothers and their children.

Sequencing was performed on blood. The receptor source for this set is a woman aged 35 to 49 in good health.

This clonotype appeared many times. V gene TRBV28 combines with J gene TRBJ2-1, with 13 bases lining up with TRBD2. CDR3 length: 13 amino acids. The V and J ends lost 5 bases and 12 bases, in that order; junction bases with no gene match: 4. CDR1 is MDHEN, CDR2 SYDVKM, per germline. The chain's CDR3 is CASSTSGGVWQFF. The CDR3 region has the DNA TGTGCCAGCAGTACTAGCGGGGGGGTATGGCAGTTCTTC. The full variable domain, completed using reference TRBV28 and TRBJ2-1, is DVKVTQSSRYLVKRTGEKVFLECVQDMDHENMFWYRQDPGLGLRLIYFSYDVKMKEKGDIPEGYSVSREKKERFSLILESASTNQTSMYLCASSTSGGVWQFFGPGTRLTVL.

In regard to this clonotype: One base away lies a much larger clone, so this may be a sequencing read error. The chain recombines TRBV12-3 or TRBV12-4 with TRBJ1-2; a weak D match, TRBD1 (6 bases). CDR3 length: 15 amino acids. V lost 6 bases to trimming and J lost 5 bases, with 19 bases between them. The CDR3, as DNA: TGTGCCAGCAGCCGAGACAGGAGAGGAGGATATGGCTACACCTTC. The encoded protein is CASSRDRRGGYGYTF.

V and J are TRBV6-1 and TRBJ1-1; D is unclear. Trimming removed 7 bases from V and 1 base from J, with 16 bases in between. The germline V gene has CDR1 MNHNS and CDR2 SASEGT. CDR3 size: 15 residues. The CDR3 bases are TGTGCCAGCAAAGGCCCGGGAATCAAGAACACTGAAGCTTTCTTT. This gives the protein CASKGPGIKNTEAFF.

V and J are TRBV27 and TRBJ2-4, with a tentative D call TRBD1 (6 bases). The J call may be mistaken, given a closer DNA end match to TRBJ2-7. The CDR3 is made up of 15 amino acids. Per the germline V gene, CDR1 is MNHEY and CDR2 is SMNVEV (reference sequence). CDR3 protein: CASSLSYDRIYEQYF. CDR3 DNA: TGTGCCAGCAGTTTATCATATGACAGGATCTACGAGCAGTACTTC.

The chain uses TRBV11-2 and TRBJ2-1; D might be TRBD2 (5 bases). The CDR3 is 15 amino acids. The V and J ends lost 0 bases and 6 bases respectively, with 12 bases between them. Per the germline V gene, CDR1 is SGHAT and CDR2 is FQNNGV. The CDR3 region has the DNA TGTGCCAGCAGCTTAGAGCGGACTTCCCTCAATGAGCAGTTCTTC. Encoded protein: CASSLERTSLNEQFF.

V is TRBV7-2 and J is TRBJ1-2; D perhaps matches TRBD1 (5 bases). The CDR3 is 15 residues long. The V end lost 5 bases, the J end lost 4 bases, and 17 bases lay between the germline ends. From germline, CDR1 is SGHTA and CDR2 FQGNSA. This CDR3 reads CASSPQVGEGYGYTF. The CDR3 DNA is TGTGCCAGCAGCCCCCAGGTGGGGGAAGGCTATGGCTACACCTTC.

This clonotype was counted only a few times. The CDR3 reads CASSHPGETDKTPGELFF. CDR3 DNA: TGTGCCAGCAGCCACCCCGGAGAGACAGACAAAACACCCGGGGAGCTGTTTTTT. The chain joins TRBV5-5 to TRBJ2-2; D may be TRBD1 (5 bases). Trimming left V 4 bases short and J 6 bases short, with 25 bases between. This CDR3 spans 18 amino acids. Germline lookup yields CDR1 SGHKS and CDR2 YYEKEE (reference sequence).